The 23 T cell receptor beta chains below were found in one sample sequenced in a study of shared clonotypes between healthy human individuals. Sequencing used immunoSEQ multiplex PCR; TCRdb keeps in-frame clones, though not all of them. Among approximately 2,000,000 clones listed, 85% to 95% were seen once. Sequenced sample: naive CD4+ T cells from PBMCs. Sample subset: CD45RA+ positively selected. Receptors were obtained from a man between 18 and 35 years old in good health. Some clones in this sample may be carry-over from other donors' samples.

The CDR3 here is CASSLFSGGDQPQHF. The CDR3 DNA reads TGTGCCAGCAGTTTGTTTTCAGGGGGTGATCAGCCCCAGCATTTT. This chain uses TRBV28 with TRBJ1-5, with 7 nucleotides matching TRBD1. Losses at the gene ends were 3 bases for V and 5 bases for J; bases not matched to a gene: 7. This CDR3 comprises 15 residues. Germline CDR1 MDHEN, CDR2 SYDVKM.

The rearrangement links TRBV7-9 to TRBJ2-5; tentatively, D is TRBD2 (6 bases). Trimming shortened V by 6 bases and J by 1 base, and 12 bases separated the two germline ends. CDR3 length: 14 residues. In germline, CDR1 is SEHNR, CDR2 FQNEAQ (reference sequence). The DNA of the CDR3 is TGTGCCAGCAGATTCGGAGGGGCCCAAGAGACCCAGTACTTC. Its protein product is CASRFGGAQETQYF. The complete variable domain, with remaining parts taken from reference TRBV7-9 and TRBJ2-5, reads DTGVSQNPRHKITKRGQNVTFRCDPISEHNRLYWYRQTLGQGPEFLTYFQNEAQLEKSRLLSDRFSAERPKGSFSTLEIQRTEQGDSAMYLCASRFGGAQETQYFGPGTRLLVL.

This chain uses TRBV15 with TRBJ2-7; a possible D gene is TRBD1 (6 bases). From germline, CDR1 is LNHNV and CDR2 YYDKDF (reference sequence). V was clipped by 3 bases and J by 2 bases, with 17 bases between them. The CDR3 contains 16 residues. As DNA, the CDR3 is TGTGCCACCAGCAGGAACTCGGCAGGGGATGCCTACGAGCAGTACTTC. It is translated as CATSRNSAGDAYEQYF.

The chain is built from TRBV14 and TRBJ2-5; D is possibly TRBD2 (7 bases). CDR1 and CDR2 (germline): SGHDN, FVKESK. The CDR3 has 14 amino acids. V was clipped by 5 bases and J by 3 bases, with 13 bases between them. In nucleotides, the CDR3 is TGTGCCAGCAGCGGCCTAGGGGGGGAAGAGACCCAGTACTTC. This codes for CASSGLGGEETQYF.

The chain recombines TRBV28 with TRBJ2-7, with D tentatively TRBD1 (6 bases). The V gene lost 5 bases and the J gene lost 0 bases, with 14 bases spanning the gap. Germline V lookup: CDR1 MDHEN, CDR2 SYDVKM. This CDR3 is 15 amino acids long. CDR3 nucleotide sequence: TGTGCCAGCAGTCCTATGGGACAAGCCTCCTACGAGCAGTACTTC. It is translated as CASSPMGQASYEQYF.

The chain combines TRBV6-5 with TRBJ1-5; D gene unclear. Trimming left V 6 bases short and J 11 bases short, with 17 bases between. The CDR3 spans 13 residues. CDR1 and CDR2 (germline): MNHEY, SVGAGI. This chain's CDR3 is CASRTSDVSSQHF. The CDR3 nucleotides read TGTGCCAGCAGAACATCCGACGTTTCGTCCCAGCATTTT.

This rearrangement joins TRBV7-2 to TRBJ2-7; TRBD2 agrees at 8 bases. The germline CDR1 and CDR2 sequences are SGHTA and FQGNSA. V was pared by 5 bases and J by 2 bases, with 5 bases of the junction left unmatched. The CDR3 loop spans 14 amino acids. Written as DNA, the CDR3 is TGTGCCAGCAGCGTTAGCGGGAATACCTACGAGCAGTACTTC. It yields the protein CASSVSGNTYEQYF.

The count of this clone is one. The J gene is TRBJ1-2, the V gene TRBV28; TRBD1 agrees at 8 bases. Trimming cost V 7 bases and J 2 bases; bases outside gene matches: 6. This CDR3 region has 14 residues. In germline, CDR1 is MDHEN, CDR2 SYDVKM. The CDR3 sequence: CASNRRDRNYGYTF. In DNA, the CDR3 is TGTGCCAGCAATCGCCGGGACAGGAACTATGGCTACACCTTC.

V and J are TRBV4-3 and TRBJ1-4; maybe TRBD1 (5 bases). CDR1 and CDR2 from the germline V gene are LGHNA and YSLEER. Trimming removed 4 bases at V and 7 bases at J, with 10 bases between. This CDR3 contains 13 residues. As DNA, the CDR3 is TGCGCCAGCAGCCCCCAGGGAGGTGAAAAACTGTTTTTT. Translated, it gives CASSPQGGEKLFF.

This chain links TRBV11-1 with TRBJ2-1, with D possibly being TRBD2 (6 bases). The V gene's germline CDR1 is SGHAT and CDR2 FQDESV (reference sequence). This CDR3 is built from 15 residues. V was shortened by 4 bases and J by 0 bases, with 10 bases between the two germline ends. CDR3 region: CASSYYGSSYNEQFF. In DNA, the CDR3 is TGTGCCAGCAGCTACTACGGGAGCTCCTACAATGAGCAGTTCTTC. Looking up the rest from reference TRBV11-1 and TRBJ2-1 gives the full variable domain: EAEVAQSPRYKITEKSQAVAFWCDPISGHATLYWYRQILGQGPELLVQFQDESVVDDSQLPKDRFSAERLKGVDSTLKIQPAELGDSAMYLCASSYYGSSYNEQFFGPGTRLTVL.

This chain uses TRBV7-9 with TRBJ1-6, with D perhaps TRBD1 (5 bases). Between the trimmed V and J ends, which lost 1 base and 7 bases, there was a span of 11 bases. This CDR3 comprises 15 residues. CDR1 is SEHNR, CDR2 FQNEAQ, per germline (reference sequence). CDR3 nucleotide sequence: TGTGCCAGCAGCTTAGGGTGGGACGAGAATTCACCCCTCCACTTT. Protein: CASSLGWDENSPLHF.

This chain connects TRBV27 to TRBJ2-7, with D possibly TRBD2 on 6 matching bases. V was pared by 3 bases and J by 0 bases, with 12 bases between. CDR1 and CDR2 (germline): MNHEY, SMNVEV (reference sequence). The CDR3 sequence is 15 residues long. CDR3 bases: TGTGCCAGCAGTTTCAGGAGGGGCATCTCCTACGAGCAGTACTTC. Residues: CASSFRRGISYEQYF.

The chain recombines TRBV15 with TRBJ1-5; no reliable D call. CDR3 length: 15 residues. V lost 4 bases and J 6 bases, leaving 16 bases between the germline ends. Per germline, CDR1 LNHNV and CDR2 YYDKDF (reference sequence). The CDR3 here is CATSTDPVGGQPQHF. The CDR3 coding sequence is TGTGCCACCAGCACCGACCCGGTGGGAGGTCAGCCCCAGCATTTT.

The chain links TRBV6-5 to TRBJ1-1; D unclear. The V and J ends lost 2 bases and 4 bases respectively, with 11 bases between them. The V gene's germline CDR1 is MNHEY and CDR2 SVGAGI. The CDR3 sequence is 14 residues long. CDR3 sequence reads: CASSYDRGVTEAFF. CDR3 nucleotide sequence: TGTGCCAGCAGTTACGATCGGGGAGTCACTGAAGCTTTCTTT.

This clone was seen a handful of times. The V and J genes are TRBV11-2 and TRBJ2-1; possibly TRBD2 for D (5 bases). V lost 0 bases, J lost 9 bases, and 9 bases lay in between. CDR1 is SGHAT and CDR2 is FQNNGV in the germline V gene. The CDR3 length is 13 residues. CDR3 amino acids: CASSLEPAGEQFF. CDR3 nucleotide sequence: TGTGCCAGCAGCTTAGAACCGGCGGGTGAGCAGTTCTTC.

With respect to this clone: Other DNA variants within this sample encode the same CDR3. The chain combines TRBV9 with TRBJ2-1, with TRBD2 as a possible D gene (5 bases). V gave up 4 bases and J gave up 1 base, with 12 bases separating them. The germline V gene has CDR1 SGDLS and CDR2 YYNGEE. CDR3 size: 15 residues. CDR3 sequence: CASSSRTGSYNEQFF. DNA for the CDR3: TGTGCCAGCAGCTCCCGGACGGGGTCCTACAATGAGCAGTTCTTC. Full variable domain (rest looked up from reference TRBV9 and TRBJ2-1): DSGVTQTPKHLITATGQRVTLRCSPRSGDLSVYWYQQSLDQGLQFLIQYYNGEERAKGNILERFSAQQFPDLHSELNLSSLELGDSALYFCASSSRTGSYNEQFFGPGTRLTVL.

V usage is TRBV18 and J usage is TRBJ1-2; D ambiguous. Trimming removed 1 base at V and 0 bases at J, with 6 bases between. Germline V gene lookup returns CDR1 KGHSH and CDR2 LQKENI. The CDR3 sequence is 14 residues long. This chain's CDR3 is CASSPQTPNYGYTF. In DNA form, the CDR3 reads TGTGCCAGCTCACCACAGACTCCTAACTATGGCTACACCTTC.

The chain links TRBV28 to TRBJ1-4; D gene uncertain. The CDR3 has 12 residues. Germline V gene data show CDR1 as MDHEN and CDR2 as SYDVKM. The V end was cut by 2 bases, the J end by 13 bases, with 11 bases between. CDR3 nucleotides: TGTGCCAGCAGTTTAAACGAGGCGCGACTGTTTTTT. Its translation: CASSLNEARLFF. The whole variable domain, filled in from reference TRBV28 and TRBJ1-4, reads DVKVTQSSRYLVKRTGEKVFLECVQDMDHENMFWYRQDPGLGLRLIYFSYDVKMKEKGDIPEGYSVSREKKERFSLILESASTNQTSMYLCASSLNEARLFFGSGTQLSVL.

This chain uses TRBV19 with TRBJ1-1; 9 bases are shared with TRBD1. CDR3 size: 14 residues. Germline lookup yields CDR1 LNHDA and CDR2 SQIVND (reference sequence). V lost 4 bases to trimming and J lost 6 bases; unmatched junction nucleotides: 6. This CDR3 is CASSTGQGPSEAFF. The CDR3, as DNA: TGTGCCAGTAGTACTGGACAGGGGCCATCTGAAGCTTTCTTT.

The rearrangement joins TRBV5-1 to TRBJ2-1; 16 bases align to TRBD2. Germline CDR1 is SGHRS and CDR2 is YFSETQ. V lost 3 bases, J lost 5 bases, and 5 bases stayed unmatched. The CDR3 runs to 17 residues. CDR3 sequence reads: CASSSGTSGRAHNEQFF. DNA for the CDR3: TGCGCCAGCAGCTCCGGGACTAGCGGGAGGGCCCACAATGAGCAGTTCTTC.

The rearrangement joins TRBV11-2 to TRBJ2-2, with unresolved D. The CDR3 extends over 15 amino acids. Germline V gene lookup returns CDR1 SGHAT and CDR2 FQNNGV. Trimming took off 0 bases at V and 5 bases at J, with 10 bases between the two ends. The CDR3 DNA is TGTGCCAGCAGCTTAGATCCGCGGAGAACCGGGGAGCTGTTTTTT. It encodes CASSLDPRRTGELFF.

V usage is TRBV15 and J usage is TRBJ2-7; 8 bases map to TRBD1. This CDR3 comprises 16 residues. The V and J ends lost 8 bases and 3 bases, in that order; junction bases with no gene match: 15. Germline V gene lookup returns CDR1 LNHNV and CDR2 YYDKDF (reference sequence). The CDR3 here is CATSGGWTGRFYEQYF. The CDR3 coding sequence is TGTGCCACCTCCGGAGGTTGGACAGGGCGTTTCTACGAGCAGTACTTC. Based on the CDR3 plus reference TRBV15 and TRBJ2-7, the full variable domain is DAMVIQNPRYQVTQFGKPVTLSCSQTLNHNVMYWYQQKSSQAPKLLFHYYDKDFNNEADTPDNFQSRRPNTSFCFLDIRSPGLGDTAMYLCATSGGWTGRFYEQYFGPGTRLTVT.

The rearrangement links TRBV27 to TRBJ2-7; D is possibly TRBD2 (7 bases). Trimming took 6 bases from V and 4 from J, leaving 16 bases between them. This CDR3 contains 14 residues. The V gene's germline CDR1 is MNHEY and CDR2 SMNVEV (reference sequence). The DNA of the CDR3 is TGTGCCAGCAGCCAACCAGGGAGGGGGTACGAGCAGTACTTC. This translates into CASSQPGRGYEQYF.